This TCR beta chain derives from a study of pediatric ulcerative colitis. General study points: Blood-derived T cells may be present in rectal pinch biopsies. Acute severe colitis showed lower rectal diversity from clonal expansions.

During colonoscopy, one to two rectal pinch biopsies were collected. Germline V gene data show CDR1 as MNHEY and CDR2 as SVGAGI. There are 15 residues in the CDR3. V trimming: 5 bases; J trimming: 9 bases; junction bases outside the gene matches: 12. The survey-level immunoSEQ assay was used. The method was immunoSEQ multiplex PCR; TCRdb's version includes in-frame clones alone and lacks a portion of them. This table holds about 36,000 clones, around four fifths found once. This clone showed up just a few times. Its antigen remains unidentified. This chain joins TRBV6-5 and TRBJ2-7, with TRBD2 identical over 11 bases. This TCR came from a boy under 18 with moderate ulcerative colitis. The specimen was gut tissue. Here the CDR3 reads CASSPPGTSGIGQYF. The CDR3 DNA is TGTGCCAGCAGTCCCCCCGGGACTAGCGGCATCGGGCAGTACTTC.